This entry lists 19 T cell receptor beta chains sequenced from one sample in a study of T cell responses to AZD1222 COVID-19 vaccine. Clones were sequenced by immunoSEQ multiplex PCR, and TCRdb holds only the in-frame ones, with some missing. The sample has roughly 200,000 clones; 85% to 95% are singletons. The material was peripheral blood, obtained on day 0 of AZD1222 vaccination. The receptor source for this set is an adult in good health.

The chain uses TRBV28 and TRBJ1-5; D call uncertain. Germline V gene sequence: CDR1 MDHEN, CDR2 SYDVKM. This CDR3 has 14 residues. Trimming left V 6 bases short and J 8 bases short, with 17 bases between. CDR3 DNA sequence: TGTGCCAGCAGCCCCGGGCCTTCTGGGGAGCCCCAGCATTTT. Residues: CASSPGPSGEPQHF.

The V call is TRBV3-1 (or the pseudogene TRBV3-2), the J call TRBJ1-4; D not certain. The V end was cut by 10 bases, the J end by 0 bases, with 9 bases between. The germline V gene has CDR1 LGHDT and CDR2 YNNKEL (reference sequence). The CDR3 sequence is 13 residues long. The CDR3 nucleotides read TGTGCCACCTCACCTTCAACTAATGAAAAACTGTTTTTT. Its protein product is CATSPSTNEKLFF.

This sequence joins TRBV6-5 and TRBJ2-3; unclear D gene. The CDR3 length is 13 residues. Germline V gene lookup returns CDR1 MNHEY and CDR2 SVGAGI. Trimming took off 7 bases at V and 2 bases at J, with 10 bases between the two ends. The CDR3 bases are TGTGCCAGCAAGGGCCTTAACACAGATACGCAGTATTTT. The encoded protein is CASKGLNTDTQYF.

This chain uses TRBV27 with TRBJ1-1; no definite D call. The germline CDR1 and CDR2 sequences are MNHEY and SMNVEV (reference sequence). V was trimmed by 0 bases and J by 5 bases, leaving 22 bases between them. CDR3 size: 18 residues. Here the CDR3 DNA reads TGTGCCAGCAGTTTATCCCTTCTAAACGGGCGACCGGTGACTGAAGCTTTCTTT. Encoded protein: CASSLSLLNGRPVTEAFF.

The gene calls are TRBV27 and TRBJ2-2; unclear D gene. V lost 0 bases and J 0 bases, leaving 8 bases between the germline ends. This CDR3 spans 16 amino acids. Per germline, CDR1 MNHEY and CDR2 SMNVEV (reference sequence). Here the CDR3 DNA reads TGTGCCAGCAGTTTATCGTCAATTTCGAACACCGGGGAGCTGTTTTTT. It translates to CASSLSSISNTGELFF.

V is TRBV7-2 and J is TRBJ2-3, with D hard to call. CDR1 is SGHTA, CDR2 FQGNSA, per germline. V was pared by 8 bases and J by 4 bases, with 10 bases between. The CDR3 is made up of 12 amino acids. The CDR3 nucleotides are TGTGCCAGCTGGTCTCCCCCAGATACGCAGTATTTT. It encodes CASWSPPDTQYF.

The gene calls are TRBV19 and TRBJ1-5, with D unclear. Germline loops: CDR1 LNHDA, CDR2 SQIVND (reference sequence). Trimming removed 2 bases from V and 2 bases from J, with 4 bases in between. This CDR3 comprises 13 residues. The CDR3 protein is CASSITRNQPQHF. Here the CDR3 DNA reads TGTGCCAGTAGTATAACTCGCAATCAGCCCCAGCATTTT.

V usage is TRBV4-2 and J usage is TRBJ1-1, with 7 positions matching TRBD1. From germline, CDR1 is LGHNA and CDR2 YNFKEQ. The CDR3 consists of 15 residues. V lost 3 bases, J lost 5 bases, and 9 bases stayed unmatched. For the CDR3, the DNA is TGTGCCAGCAGCCAGGCTAGGACAGGTGGAACTGAAGCTTTCTTT. Translation gives CASSQARTGGTEAFF.

This clone was observed once. The chain has TRBV7-9 and TRBJ1-5; possibly TRBD1 for D (6 bases). CDR1 and CDR2 (germline): SEHNR, FQNEAQ (reference sequence). CDR3 size: 14 residues. Trimming pared 3 bases from V and 1 base from J, leaving 7 bases between. The CDR3 loop reads CASSLDSSNQPQHF. The DNA for the CDR3 is TGTGCCAGCAGCTTGGACAGCAGCAATCAGCCCCAGCATTTT.

This clone was recorded only once. The chain employs TRBV27 and TRBJ1-2; tentative D call: TRBD1 (5 bases). V was cut by 8 bases and J by 7 bases, with 11 bases left in between. The CDR3 has 11 amino acids. Germline loops: CDR1 MNHEY, CDR2 SMNVEV (reference sequence). The CDR3 sequence is CASRGRFGYTF. In DNA form, the CDR3 reads TGTGCCAGCCGGGGCAGGTTTGGCTACACCTTC.

The CDR3 sequence: CSVETRGGGYTF. CDR3 in DNA: TGCAGCGTTGAAACCCGCGGCGGCGGCTACACCTTC. This rearrangement joins TRBV29-1 to TRBJ1-2; no clear D gene. V was clipped by 2 bases and J by 8 bases, with 12 bases between them. The CDR3 has 12 residues. Germline CDR1 reads SQVTM; CDR2 reads ANQGSEA.

This clone appeared a single time. In DNA, the CDR3 is TGTGCCAGCAGCCAAGAAAGGGACAGCACAGATACGCAGTATTTT. Amino acid sequence: CASSQERDSTDTQYF. The chain combines TRBV3-1 (or the pseudogene TRBV3-2) with TRBJ2-3; D might be TRBD1 or TRBD2, each matching 5 bases. The CDR3 has 15 residues. Per the germline V gene, CDR1 is LGHDT and CDR2 is YNNKEL (reference sequence). The ends were cut back, 0 bases at V and 0 bases at J, with 7 bases in the middle.

The J gene is TRBJ2-2, the V gene TRBV5-3; 11 bases agree with TRBD2. TRBV5-3 is an ORF, with its function uncertain. With 1 base clipped from V and 9 bases from J, the junction kept 8 bases outside the gene matches. The CDR3 covers 16 residues. CDR3 residues: CARSLPLAGGRWELFF. Here the CDR3 DNA reads TGTGCCAGAAGCTTGCCGCTAGCGGGGGGCCGGTGGGAGCTGTTTTTT.

V usage is TRBV10-3 and J usage is TRBJ1-1, with a weak D call TRBD1 (6 bases). From germline, CDR1 is ENHRY and CDR2 SYGVKD. CDR3 length: 15 amino acids. Trimming took off 0 bases at V and 6 bases at J, with 14 bases between the two ends. In DNA form, the CDR3 reads TGTGCCATCAGTGAGTCGACTCAGGGGCGGGCTGAAGCTTTCTTT. This sequence encodes CAISESTQGRAEAFF.

The chain employs TRBV7-2 and TRBJ2-1; D remains unclear. Germline assignment: CDR1 SGHTA and CDR2 FQGNSA. The CDR3 is 13 residues long. V lost 0 bases and J 5 bases, leaving 5 bases between the germline ends. This CDR3 reads CASSLALNNEQFF. The CDR3 bases are TGTGCCAGCAGCTTAGCGCTGAACAATGAGCAGTTCTTC.

The chain uses TRBV27 and TRBJ1-2; D unclear. The CDR3 loop spans 14 amino acids. V was trimmed by 4 bases and J by 2 bases, leaving 11 bases between them. CDR1 is MNHEY and CDR2 is SMNVEV in the germline V gene (reference sequence). CDR3 nucleotide sequence: TGTGCCAGCAGTTCCCGGACGGGAAACTATGGCTACACCTTC. Protein sequence: CASSSRTGNYGYTF.

The J gene is TRBJ1-2, the V gene TRBV5-6, with D possibly being TRBD1 (5 bases). The germline V and J ends were trimmed by 0 bases and 4 bases, with 13 bases remaining between them. This CDR3 spans 15 amino acids. Germline assignment: CDR1 SGHDT and CDR2 YYEEEE. The CDR3: CASSLVGVIGYGYTF. The CDR3 region has the DNA TGTGCCAGCAGCTTGGTAGGGGTCATTGGCTATGGCTACACCTTC.

V is TRBV5-1 and J is TRBJ1-4; possible D gene TRBD1, 5 bases. This CDR3 region has 15 residues. CDR1 and CDR2 (germline): SGHRS, YFSETQ. Trimming removed 3 bases at V and 11 bases at J, with 20 bases between. The CDR3, as DNA: TGCGCCAGCAGCTCCGACTCAGGGTATGCGGGGAAACTGTTTTTT. This codes for CASSSDSGYAGKLFF. The whole variable domain, filled in from reference TRBV5-1 and TRBJ1-4, reads KAGVTQTPRYLIKTRGQQVTLSCSPISGHRSVSWYQQTPGQGLQFLFEYFSETQRNKGNFPGRFSGRQFSNSRSEMNVSTLELGDSALYLCASSSDSGYAGKLFFGSGTQLSVL.

V gene TRBV19 combines with J gene TRBJ1-5, with D hard to call. Germline CDR1 is LNHDA and CDR2 is SQIVND (reference sequence). This CDR3 contains 12 residues. The V end was cut by 3 bases, the J end by 0 bases, with 0 bases between. This chain's CDR3 is CASSISNQPQHF. The CDR3 nucleotides read TGTGCCAGTAGTATTAGCAATCAGCCCCAGCATTTT.